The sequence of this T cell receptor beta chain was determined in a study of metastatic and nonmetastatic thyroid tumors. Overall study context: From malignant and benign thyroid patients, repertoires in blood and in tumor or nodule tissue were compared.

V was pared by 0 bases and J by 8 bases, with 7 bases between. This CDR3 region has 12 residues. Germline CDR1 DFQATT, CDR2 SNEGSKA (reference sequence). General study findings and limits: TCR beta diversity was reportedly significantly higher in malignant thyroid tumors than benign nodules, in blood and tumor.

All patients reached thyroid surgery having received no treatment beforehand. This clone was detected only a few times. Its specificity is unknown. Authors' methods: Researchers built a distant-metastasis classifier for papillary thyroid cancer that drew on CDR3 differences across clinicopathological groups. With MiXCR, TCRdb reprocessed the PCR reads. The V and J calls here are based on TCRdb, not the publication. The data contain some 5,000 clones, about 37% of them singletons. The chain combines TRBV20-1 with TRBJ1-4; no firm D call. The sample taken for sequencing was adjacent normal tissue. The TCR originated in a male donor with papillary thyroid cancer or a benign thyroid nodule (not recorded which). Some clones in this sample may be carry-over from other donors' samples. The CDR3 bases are TGCAGTGCTAGAGATGAGGAGGAAAAACTGTTTTTT. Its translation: CSARDEEEKLFF.